This paragraph covers one T cell receptor (beta chain) sequence. Its antigen is unidentified. In the PCR, 60 Vbeta and 13 Jbeta primers were used. Assay used: immunoSEQ multiplex PCR; TCRdb lists only in-frame clones, some missing. The sample contains 200,000 to 250,000 clones, 80% to 90% of which appear only once. The sample is drawn from a study of cytomegalovirus exposure and HLA in healthy donors. Study-wide findings and caveats: Productive status was seen about 90% or about 30% of the time for most TCR beta V segments in an earlier analysis. When a later analysis was performed, an Asian-associated ancestry cluster reportedly had fewer N-insertions than the roughly 730-donor mean. Later analysis revealed greater clonal expansion in HLA-associated TCR beta chains than in equally common others.

The CDR3 sequence is 16 residues long. The V end was cut by 1 base, the J end by 5 bases, with 18 bases between. CDR1 and CDR2 from the germline V gene are MNHNS and SASEGT. J is TRBJ2-7 and V is TRBV6-1; D might be TRBD2 (6 bases). Material for sequencing was PBMCs. The TCR comes from a woman between 18 and 30 years old in good health and CMV-seronegative. The CDR3 bases are TGTGCCAGCAGTGAAGGCAAGTTCCGGGGGTCCGACGAGCAGTACTTC. As protein: CASSEGKFRGSDEQYF.